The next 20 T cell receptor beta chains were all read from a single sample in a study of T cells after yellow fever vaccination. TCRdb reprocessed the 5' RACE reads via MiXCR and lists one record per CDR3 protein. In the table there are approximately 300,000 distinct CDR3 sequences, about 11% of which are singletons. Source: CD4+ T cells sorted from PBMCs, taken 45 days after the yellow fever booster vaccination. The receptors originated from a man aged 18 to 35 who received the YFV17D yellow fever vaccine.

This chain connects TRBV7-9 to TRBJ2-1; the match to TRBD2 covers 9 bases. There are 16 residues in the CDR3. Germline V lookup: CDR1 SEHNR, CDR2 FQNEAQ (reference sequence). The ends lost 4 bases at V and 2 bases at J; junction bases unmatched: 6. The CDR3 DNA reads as TGTGCCAGCAGCTCATCGCTAGCGGGAACCTACAATGAGCAGTTCTTC. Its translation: CASSSSLAGTYNEQFF.

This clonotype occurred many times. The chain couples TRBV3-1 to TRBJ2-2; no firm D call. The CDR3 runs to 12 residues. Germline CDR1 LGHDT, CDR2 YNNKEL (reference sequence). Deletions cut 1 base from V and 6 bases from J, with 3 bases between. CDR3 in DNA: TGTGCCAGCAGCCAAGGGCCCGGGGAGCTGTTTTTT. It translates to CASSQGPGELFF. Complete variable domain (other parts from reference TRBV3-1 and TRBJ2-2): DTAVSQTPKYLVTQMGNDKSIKCEQNLGHDTMYWYKQDSKKFLKIMFSYNNKELIINETVPNRFSPKSPDKAHLNLHINSLELGDSAVYFCASSQGPGELFFGEGSRLTVL.

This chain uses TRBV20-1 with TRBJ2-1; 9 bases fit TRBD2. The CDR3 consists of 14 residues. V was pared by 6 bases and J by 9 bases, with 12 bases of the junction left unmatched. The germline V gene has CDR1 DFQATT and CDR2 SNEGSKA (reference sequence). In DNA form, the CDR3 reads TGCAGTGCCAAGGAGGAGGCGGGGGGGCGTGAGCAGTTCTTC. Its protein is CSAKEEAGGREQFF.

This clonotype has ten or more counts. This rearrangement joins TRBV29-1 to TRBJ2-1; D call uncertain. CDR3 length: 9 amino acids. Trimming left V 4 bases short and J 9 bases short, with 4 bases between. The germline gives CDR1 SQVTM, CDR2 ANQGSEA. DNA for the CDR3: TGCAGCGTTGGCACTGAGCAGTTCTTC. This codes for CSVGTEQFF.

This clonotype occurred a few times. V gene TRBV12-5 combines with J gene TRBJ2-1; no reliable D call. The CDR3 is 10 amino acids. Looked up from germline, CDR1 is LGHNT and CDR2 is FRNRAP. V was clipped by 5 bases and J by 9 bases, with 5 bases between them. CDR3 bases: TGTGCTAGTGGTCGATCTGAGCAGTTCTTC. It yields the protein CASGRSEQFF. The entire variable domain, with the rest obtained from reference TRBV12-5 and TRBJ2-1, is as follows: DARVTQTPRHKVTEMGQEVTMRCQPILGHNTVFWYRQTMMQGLELLAYFRNRAPLDDSGMPKDRFSAEMPDATLATLKIQPSEPRDSAVYFCASGRSEQFFGPGTRLTVL.

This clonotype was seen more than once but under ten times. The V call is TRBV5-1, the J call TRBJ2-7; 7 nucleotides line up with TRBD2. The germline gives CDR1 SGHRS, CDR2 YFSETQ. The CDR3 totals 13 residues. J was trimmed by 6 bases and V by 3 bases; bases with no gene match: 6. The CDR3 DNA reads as TGCGCCAGCAGCTCGGAGGGAGGGGCCGAGCAGTACTTC. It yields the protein CASSSEGGAEQYF.

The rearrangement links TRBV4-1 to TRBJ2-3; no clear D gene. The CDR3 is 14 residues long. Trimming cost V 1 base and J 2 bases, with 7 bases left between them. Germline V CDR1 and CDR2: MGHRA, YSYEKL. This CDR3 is CASSQVTITDTQYF. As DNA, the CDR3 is TGCGCCAGCAGCCAAGTGACCATCACAGATACGCAGTATTTT.

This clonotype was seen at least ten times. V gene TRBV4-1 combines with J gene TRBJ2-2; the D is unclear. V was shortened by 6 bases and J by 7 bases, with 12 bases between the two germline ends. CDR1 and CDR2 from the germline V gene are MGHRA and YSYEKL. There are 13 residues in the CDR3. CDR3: CASRPDSYGELFF. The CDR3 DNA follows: TGCGCCAGCAGACCAGACTCCTACGGGGAGCTGTTTTTT.

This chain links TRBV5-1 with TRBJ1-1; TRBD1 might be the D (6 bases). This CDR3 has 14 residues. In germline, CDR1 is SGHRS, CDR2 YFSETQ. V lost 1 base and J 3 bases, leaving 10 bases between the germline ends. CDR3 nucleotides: TGCGCCAGCAGCTTGCCAGGGGAGCACACTGAAGCTTTCTTT. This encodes CASSLPGEHTEAFF.

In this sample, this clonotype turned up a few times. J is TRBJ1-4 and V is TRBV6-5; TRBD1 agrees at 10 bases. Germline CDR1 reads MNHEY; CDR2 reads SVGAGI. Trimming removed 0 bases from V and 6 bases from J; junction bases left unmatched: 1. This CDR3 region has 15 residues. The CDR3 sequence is CASSYSGTGDEKLFF. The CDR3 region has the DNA TGTGCCAGCAGTTACTCGGGGACAGGGGATGAAAAACTGTTTTTT.

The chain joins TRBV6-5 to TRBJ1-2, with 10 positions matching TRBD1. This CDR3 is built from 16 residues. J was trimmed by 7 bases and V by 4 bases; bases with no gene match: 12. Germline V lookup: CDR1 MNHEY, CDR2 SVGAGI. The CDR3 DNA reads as TGTGCCAGCAGTTCCGGTGGGGACAGGGGTTCGGGTGGCTACACCTTC. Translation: CASSSGGDRGSGGYTF.

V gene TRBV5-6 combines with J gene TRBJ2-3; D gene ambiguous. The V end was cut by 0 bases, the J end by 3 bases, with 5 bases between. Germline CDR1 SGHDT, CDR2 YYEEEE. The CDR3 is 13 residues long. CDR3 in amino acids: CASSLDVTDTQYF. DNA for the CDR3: TGTGCCAGCAGCTTGGACGTAACAGATACGCAGTATTTT.

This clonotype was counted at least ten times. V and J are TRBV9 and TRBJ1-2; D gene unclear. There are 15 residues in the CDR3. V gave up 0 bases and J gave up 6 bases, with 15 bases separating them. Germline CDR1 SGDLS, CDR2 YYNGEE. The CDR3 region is CASSVAEAGWNGYTF. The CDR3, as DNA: TGTGCCAGCAGCGTAGCAGAAGCAGGCTGGAATGGCTACACCTTC.

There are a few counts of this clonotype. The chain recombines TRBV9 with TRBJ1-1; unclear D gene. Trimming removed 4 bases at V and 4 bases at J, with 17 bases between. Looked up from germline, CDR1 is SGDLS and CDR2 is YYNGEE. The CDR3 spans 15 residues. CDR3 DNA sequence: TGTGCCAGCAGCCCCTACCAGAACCTACGCACTGAAGCTTTCTTT. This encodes CASSPYQNLRTEAFF.

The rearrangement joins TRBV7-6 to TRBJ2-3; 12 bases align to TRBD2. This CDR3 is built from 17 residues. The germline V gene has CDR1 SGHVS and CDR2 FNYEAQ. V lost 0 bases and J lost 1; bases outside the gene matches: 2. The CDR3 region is CASSLALAGGRTDTQYF. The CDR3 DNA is TGTGCCAGCAGCTTAGCACTAGCGGGGGGACGCACAGATACGCAGTATTTT. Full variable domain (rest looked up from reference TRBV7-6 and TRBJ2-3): GAGVSQSPRYKVTKRGQDVALRCDPISGHVSLYWYRQALGQGPEFLTYFNYEAQQDKSGLPNDRFSAERPEGSISTLTIQRTEQRDSAMYRCASSLALAGGRTDTQYFGPGTRLTVL.

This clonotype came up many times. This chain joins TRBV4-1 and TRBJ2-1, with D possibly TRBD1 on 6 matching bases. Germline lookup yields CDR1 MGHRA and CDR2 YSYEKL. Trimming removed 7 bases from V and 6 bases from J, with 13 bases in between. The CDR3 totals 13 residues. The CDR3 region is CASTTDSTNEQFF. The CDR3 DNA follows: TGCGCCAGCACCACGGACAGTACCAATGAGCAGTTCTTC.

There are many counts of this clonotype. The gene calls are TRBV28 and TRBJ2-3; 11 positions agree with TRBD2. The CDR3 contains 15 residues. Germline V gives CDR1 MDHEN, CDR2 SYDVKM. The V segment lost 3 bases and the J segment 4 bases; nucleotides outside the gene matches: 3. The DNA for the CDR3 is TGTGCCAGCAGTTTCCCTAGCGGGGGGCCAGATACGCAGTATTTT. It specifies CASSFPSGGPDTQYF.

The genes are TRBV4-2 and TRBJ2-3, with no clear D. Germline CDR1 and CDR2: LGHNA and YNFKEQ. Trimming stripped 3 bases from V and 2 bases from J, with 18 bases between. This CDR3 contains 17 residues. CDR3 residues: CASSHHQTAEPTDTQYF. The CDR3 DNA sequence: TGTGCCAGCAGCCATCATCAAACGGCGGAACCCACAGATACGCAGTATTTT.

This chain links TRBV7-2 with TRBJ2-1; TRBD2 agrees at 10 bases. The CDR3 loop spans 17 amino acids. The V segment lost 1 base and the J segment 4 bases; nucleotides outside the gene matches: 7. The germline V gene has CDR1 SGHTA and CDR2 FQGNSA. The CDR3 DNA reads TGTGCCAGCAGCTTAGGCCTTACTAGCGGGGCATACAATGAGCAGTTCTTC. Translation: CASSLGLTSGAYNEQFF.

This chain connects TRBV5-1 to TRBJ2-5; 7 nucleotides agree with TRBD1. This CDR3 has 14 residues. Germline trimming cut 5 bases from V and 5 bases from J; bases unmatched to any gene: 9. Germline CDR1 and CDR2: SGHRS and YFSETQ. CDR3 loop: CASSSLTGLETQYF. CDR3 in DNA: TGCGCCAGCAGTTCCTTGACAGGGCTGGAGACCCAGTACTTC.